This T cell receptor (beta chain) was sequenced for a study of chemoradiotherapy in HPV16-positive cancers. The assay was immunoSEQ multiplex PCR, and TCRdb's table has in-frame clones only and misses some. This sample has approximately 32,000 clones, with roughly 75% found just once. Trimming at V came to 7 bases and at J to 7 bases, leaving 6 bases not matched to a gene. CDR1 is SNHLY and CDR2 is FYNNEI in the germline V gene. The CDR3 spans 12 residues. In its sample, this clone was seen a few times. This receptor was taken from a human donor with HPV-associated anogenital cancer. The specimen was blood, collected from a patient who underwent chemoradiotherapy. The chain carries TRBV2 and TRBJ1-1; 7 bases match TRBD1. The CDR3 DNA follows: TGTGCCAGCATACAGGGGATTGGTGAAGCTTTCTTT. It encodes CASIQGIGEAFF.